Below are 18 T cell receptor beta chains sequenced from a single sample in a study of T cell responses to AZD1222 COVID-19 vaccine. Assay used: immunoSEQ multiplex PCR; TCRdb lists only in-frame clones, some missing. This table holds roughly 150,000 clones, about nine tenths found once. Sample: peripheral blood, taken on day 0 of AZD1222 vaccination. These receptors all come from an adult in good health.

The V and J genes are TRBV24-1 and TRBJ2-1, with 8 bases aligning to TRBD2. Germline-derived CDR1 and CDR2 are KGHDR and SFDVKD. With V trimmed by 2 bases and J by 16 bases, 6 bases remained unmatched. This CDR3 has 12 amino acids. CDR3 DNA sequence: TGTGCCACCAGTGATTCCGGGACTAGTCTTTTCTTC. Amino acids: CATSDSGTSLFF.

The CDR3 DNA sequence: TGTGCCAGCAGTTTATTTCGCGGGAGTTCCTACAATGAGCAGTTCTTC. This codes for CASSLFRGSSYNEQFF. This chain uses TRBV28 with TRBJ2-1, with 7 bases matching TRBD2. The V segment lost 1 base and the J segment 1 base; nucleotides outside the gene matches: 4. CDR3 size: 16 residues. Germline-derived CDR1 and CDR2 are MDHEN and SYDVKM.

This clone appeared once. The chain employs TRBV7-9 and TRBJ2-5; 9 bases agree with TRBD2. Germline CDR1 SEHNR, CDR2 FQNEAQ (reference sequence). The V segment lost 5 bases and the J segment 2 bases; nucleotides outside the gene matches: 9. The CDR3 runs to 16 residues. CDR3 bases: TGTGCCAGCAGCAGACTCGAGCGGGAGGCTCAAGAGACCCAGTACTTC. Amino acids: CASSRLEREAQETQYF.

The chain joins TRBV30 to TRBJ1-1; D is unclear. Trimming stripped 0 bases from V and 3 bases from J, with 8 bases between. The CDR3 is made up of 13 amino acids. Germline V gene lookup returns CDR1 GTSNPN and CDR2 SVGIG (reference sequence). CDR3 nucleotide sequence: TGTGCCTGGAGTGTAAGTAGTGACACTGAAGCTTTCTTT. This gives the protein CAWSVSSDTEAFF. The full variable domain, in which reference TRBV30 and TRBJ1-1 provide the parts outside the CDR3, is SQTIHQWPATLVQPVGSPLSLECTVEGTSNPNLYWYRQAAGRGLQLLFYSVGIGQISSEVPQNLSASRPQDRQFILSSKKLLLSDSGFYLCAWSVSSDTEAFFGQGTRLTVV.

The CDR3 bases are TGTGCCAGCAGTTTAGGACTAGCGGGATTTCGGTACTTC. As protein: CASSLGLAGFRYF. The V and J genes are TRBV12-3 or TRBV12-4 and TRBJ2-7; the match to TRBD2 covers 11 bases. Unmatched junction bases numbered 5, after V lost 1 base and J lost 12 bases. The CDR3 totals 13 residues.

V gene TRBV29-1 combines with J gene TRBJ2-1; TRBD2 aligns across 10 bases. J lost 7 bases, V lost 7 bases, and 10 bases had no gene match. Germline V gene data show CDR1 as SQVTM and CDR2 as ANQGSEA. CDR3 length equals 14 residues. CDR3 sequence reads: CSAVAGGGRNEQFF. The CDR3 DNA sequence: TGCAGCGCTGTAGCGGGAGGAGGGAGGAATGAGCAGTTCTTC.

The CDR3 loop is CASSQEALGADSNQPQHF. The DNA for the CDR3 is TGTGCCAGCAGCCAAGAAGCCCTCGGGGCAGATAGCAATCAGCCCCAGCATTTT. V usage is TRBV4-2 and J usage is TRBJ1-5; D is possibly TRBD1 (5 bases). Germline lookup yields CDR1 LGHNA and CDR2 YNFKEQ. Trimming shortened V by 0 bases and J by 0 bases, and 15 bases separated the two germline ends. The CDR3 sequence is 18 residues long.

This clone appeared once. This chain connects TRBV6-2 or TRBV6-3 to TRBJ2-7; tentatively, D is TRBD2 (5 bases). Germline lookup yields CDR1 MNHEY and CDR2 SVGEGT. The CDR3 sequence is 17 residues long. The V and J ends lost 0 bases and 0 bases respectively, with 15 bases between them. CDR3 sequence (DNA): TGTGCCAGCAGTTACTCCTACTCTAGTGAGGGCTCCTACGAGCAGTACTTC. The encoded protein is CASSYSYSSEGSYEQYF.

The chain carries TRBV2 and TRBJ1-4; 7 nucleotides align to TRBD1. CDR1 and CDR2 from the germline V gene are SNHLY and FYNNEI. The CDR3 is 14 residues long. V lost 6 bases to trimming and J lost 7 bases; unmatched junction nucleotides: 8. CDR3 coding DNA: TGTGCCAGCAGCCAGACAGGGAAGAGTGAAAAACTGTTTTTT. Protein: CASSQTGKSEKLFF.

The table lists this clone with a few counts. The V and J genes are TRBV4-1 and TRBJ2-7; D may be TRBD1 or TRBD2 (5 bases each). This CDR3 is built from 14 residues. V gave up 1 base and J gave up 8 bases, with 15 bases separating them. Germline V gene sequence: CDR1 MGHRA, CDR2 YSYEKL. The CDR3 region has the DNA TGCGCCAGCAGCCAAGGGGACCCATTGGGTCAGCAGTACTTC. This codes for CASSQGDPLGQQYF.

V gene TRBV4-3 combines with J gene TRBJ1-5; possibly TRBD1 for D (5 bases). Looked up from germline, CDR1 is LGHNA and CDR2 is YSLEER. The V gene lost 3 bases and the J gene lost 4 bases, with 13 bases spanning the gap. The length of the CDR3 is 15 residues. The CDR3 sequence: CASSQDQGTNQPQHF. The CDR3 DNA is TGCGCCAGCAGCCAGGATCAAGGGACTAATCAGCCCCAGCATTTT.

CDR3 sequence: CASSLSGESLHF. Written as DNA, the CDR3 is TGTGCCAGCAGTTTATCGGGGGAGTCCCTCCACTTT. The V call is TRBV27, the J call TRBJ1-6; tentative D call: TRBD1 (5 bases). From germline, CDR1 is MNHEY and CDR2 SMNVEV (reference sequence). Deletions cut 0 bases from V and 14 bases from J, with 8 bases between. This CDR3 has 12 amino acids.

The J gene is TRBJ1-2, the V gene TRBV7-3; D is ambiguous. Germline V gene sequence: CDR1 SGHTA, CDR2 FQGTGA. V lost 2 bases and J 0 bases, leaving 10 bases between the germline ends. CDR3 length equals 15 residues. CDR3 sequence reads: CASSLLVGTNYGYTF. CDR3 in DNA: TGTGCCAGCAGCTTATTGGTCGGAACTAACTATGGCTACACCTTC.

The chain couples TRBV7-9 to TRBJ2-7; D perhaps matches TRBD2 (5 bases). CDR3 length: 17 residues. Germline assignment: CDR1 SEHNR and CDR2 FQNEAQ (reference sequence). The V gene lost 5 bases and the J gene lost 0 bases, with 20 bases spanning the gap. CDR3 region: CASSPPFLAAGSYEQYF. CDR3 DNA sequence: TGTGCCAGCAGCCCCCCTTTTTTGGCGGCGGGCTCCTACGAGCAGTACTTC.

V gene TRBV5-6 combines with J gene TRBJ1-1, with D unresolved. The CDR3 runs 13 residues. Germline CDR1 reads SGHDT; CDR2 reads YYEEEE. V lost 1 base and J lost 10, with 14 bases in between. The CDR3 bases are TGTGCCAGCAGCTTGTCTCGGACGCGTAGAGCTTTCTTT. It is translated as CASSLSRTRRAFF.

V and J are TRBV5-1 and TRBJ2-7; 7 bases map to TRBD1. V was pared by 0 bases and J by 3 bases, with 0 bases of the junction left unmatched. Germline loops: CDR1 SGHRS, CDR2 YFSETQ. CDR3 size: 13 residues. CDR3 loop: CASSLDRGYEQYF. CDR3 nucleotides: TGCGCCAGCAGCTTGGACAGGGGCTACGAGCAGTACTTC. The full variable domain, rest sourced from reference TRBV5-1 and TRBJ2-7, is KAGVTQTPRYLIKTRGQQVTLSCSPISGHRSVSWYQQTPGQGLQFLFEYFSETQRNKGNFPGRFSGRQFSNSRSEMNVSTLELGDSALYLCASSLDRGYEQYFGPGTRLTVT.

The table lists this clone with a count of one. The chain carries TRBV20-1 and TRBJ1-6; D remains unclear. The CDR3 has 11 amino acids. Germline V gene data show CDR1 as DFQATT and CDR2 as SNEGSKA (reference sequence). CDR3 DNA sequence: TGCACCGTGAGGACTAATTCACCCCTCCACTTT. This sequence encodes CTVRTNSPLHF.

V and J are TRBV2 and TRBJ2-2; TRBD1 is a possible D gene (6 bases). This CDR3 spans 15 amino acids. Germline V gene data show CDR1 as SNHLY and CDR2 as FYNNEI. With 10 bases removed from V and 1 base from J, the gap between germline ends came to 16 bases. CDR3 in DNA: TGTGCCACCCGGTTGATGGGACAGAACACCGGGGAGCTGTTTTTT. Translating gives CATRLMGQNTGELFF.